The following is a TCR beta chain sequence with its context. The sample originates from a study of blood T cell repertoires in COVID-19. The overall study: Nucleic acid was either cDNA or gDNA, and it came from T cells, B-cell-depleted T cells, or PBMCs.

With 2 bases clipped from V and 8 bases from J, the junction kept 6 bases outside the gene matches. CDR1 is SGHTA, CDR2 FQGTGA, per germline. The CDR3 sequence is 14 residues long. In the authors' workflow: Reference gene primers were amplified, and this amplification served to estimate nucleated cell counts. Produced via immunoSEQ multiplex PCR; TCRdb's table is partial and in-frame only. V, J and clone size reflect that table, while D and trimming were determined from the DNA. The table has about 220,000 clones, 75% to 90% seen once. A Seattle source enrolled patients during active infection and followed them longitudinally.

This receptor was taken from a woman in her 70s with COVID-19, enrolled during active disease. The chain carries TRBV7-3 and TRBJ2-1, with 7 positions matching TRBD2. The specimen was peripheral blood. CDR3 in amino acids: CASSLRGGTDEQFF. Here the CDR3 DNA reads TGTGCCAGCAGCTTACGCGGGGGTACGGATGAGCAGTTCTTC.